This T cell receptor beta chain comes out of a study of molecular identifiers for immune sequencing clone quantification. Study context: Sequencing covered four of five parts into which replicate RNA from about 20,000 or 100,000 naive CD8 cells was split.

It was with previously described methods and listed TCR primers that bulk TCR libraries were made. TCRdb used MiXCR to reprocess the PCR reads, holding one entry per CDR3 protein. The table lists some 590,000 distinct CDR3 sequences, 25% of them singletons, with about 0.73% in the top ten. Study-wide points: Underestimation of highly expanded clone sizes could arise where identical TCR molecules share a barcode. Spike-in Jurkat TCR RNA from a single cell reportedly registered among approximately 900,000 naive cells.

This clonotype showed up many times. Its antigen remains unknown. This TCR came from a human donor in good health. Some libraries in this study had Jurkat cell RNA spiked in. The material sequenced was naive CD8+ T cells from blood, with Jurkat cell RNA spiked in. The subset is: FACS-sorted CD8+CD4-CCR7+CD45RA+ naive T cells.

CDR3 coding DNA: TGTGCCAGCAGTTACTCGATGCTAGACGAAATTTACACAGATACGCAGTATTTT. Translating it yields CASSYSMLDEIYTDTQYF. The J gene is TRBJ2-3, the V gene TRBV6-6, with D unclear. Trimming removed 0 bases at V and 2 bases at J, with 18 bases between. CDR3 size: 18 residues. CDR1 and CDR2 (germline): MNHNY, SVGAGI (reference sequence).